A single sample gave rise to the 2 T cell receptor beta chains below, sequenced in a study of identical twins. MiXCR was run by TCRdb on the 5' RACE reads, yielding one entry per CDR3 protein. The sample holds about 470,000 distinct CDR3 sequences, 20% to 25% seen once. These data were also filed under a second study, of T cells expressing NK-cell markers.

Sequencing was done on a sample of CD4+ T cells sorted from blood. All receptors come from a woman aged 18-30 years in good health.

This clonotype was picked up a small number of times. The J gene is TRBJ1-2, the V gene TRBV7-8, with no clear D. The ends were cut back, 4 bases at V and 4 bases at J, with 13 bases in the middle. The CDR3 totals 14 residues. The V gene's germline CDR1 is SGHVS and CDR2 FQNEAQ. CDR3 DNA: TGTGCCAGCAGCTCCCGGGCCCGTAGCTATGGCTACACCTTC. Translated: CASSSRARSYGYTF.

This chain links TRBV19 with TRBJ1-3, with D perhaps matching TRBD1 (5 bases). The ends were cut back, 8 bases at V and 9 bases at J, with 17 bases in the middle. There are 13 residues in the CDR3. Germline-derived CDR1 and CDR2 are LNHDA and SQIVND (reference sequence). CDR3 region: CASSGQGVGTIYF. Here the CDR3 DNA reads TGTGCCAGTTCGGGGCAAGGAGTAGGCACCATATATTTT.